Below are 25 T cell receptor beta chains sequenced from a single sample in a study of shared clonotypes between healthy human individuals. Clones were read by immunoSEQ multiplex PCR, and TCRdb kept only the in-frame ones, dropping some. The sample has about 480,000 clones; around 79% are singletons. Sequencing used PBMCs. The receptors here all came from a woman aged 40 to 50 in good health. Some clones in this sample may be carry-over from other donors' samples.

The chain links TRBV27 to TRBJ2-7, with D possibly TRBD2 on 5 matching bases. Trimming pared 3 bases from V and 7 bases from J, leaving 13 bases between. The CDR3 spans 13 residues. Germline CDR1 is MNHEY and CDR2 is SMNVEV (reference sequence). The CDR3 loop is CASSFGGRGEQYF. The CDR3 DNA follows: TGTGCCAGCAGTTTCGGCGGGCGTGGGGAGCAGTACTTC.

This clone appeared once. This sequence joins TRBV11-1 and TRBJ2-2; 10 bases are a match to TRBD2. Germline CDR1 SGHAT, CDR2 FQDESV (reference sequence). The CDR3 runs 18 residues. V trimming: 2 bases; J trimming: 4 bases; junction bases outside the gene matches: 10. CDR3 residues: CASSLREATSGTTGELFF. The CDR3 DNA follows: TGTGCCAGCAGCTTAAGAGAGGCTACTAGCGGGACCACCGGGGAGCTGTTTTTT.

This clone appeared a single time. V usage is TRBV9 and J usage is TRBJ1-2, with D hard to call. CDR3 length: 10 residues. Trimming took off 6 bases at V and 7 bases at J, with 7 bases between the two ends. From germline, CDR1 is SGDLS and CDR2 YYNGEE. The CDR3 bases are TGTGCCAGCAAAGGGTTTGGCTACACCTTC. Translation: CASKGFGYTF.

The chain uses TRBV28 and TRBJ1-2; D call uncertain. Germline V gene sequence: CDR1 MDHEN, CDR2 SYDVKM. The CDR3 extends over 13 amino acids. V lost 2 bases to trimming and J lost 2 bases, with 6 bases between them. CDR3 loop: CASSLNSNYGYTF. In nucleotides, the CDR3 is TGTGCCAGCAGTTTAAACAGCAACTATGGCTACACCTTC.

This clone was counted a single time. The V and J genes are TRBV11-2 and TRBJ2-7; 8 bases are shared with TRBD2. CDR3 length: 16 amino acids. Germline CDR1 and CDR2: SGHAT and FQNNGV. Germline trimming cut 1 base from V and 5 bases from J; bases unmatched to any gene: 10. The CDR3 DNA reads TGTGCCAGCAGCTTAGGCCACATTGCGGGAGGTAACGAGCAGTACTTC. Translating gives CASSLGHIAGGNEQYF.

This clone was detected a few times. This chain connects TRBV25-1 to TRBJ1-1; D gene unclear. With 5 bases removed from V and 1 base from J, the gap between germline ends came to 8 bases. Germline V CDR1 and CDR2: MGHDK, SYGVNS. The CDR3 runs to 13 residues. The CDR3 spells CASSLVGNTEAFF. The CDR3 DNA follows: TGTGCCAGCAGTCTCGTGGGGAACACTGAAGCTTTCTTT.

This sequence joins TRBV6-6 and TRBJ2-1; D gene unclear. This CDR3 comprises 12 residues. The V end was cut by 5 bases, the J end by 6 bases, with 8 bases between. CDR1 is MNHNY and CDR2 is SVGAGI in the germline V gene (reference sequence). The CDR3 sequence: CASSPMRNEQFF. In DNA, the CDR3 is TGTGCCAGCAGTCCTATGCGCAATGAGCAGTTCTTC.

The DNA of the CDR3 is TGTGCCAGCAGTTACTCCCGTACGAACACTGAAGCTTTCTTT. Amino acids: CASSYSRTNTEAFF. The chain combines TRBV6-5 with TRBJ1-1; D is unclear. This CDR3 has 14 residues. V was clipped by 0 bases and J by 1 base, with 6 bases between them. Germline values: CDR1 MNHEY, CDR2 SVGAGI.

The genes are TRBV7-9 and TRBJ2-1; 10 bases map to TRBD2. The germline gives CDR1 SEHNR, CDR2 FQNEAQ (reference sequence). The CDR3 totals 18 residues. Unmatched junction bases numbered 11, after V lost 1 base and J lost 5 bases. CDR3 sequence: CASSLDSRAGGSNNEQFF. DNA of the CDR3: TGTGCCAGCAGCTTAGACAGTAGAGCGGGAGGGTCAAACAATGAGCAGTTCTTC.

The genes are TRBV28 and TRBJ2-2, with 7 nucleotides matching TRBD1. The CDR3 runs to 14 residues. Germline V gene lookup returns CDR1 MDHEN and CDR2 SYDVKM. The J segment lost 1 base and the V segment lost 10 bases, leaving 6 bases of the junction unmatched. The CDR3 region has the DNA TGTGCCACTACTGGGGACAGGAACACCGGGGAGCTGTTTTTT. This translates into CATTGDRNTGELFF.

The genes are TRBV6-6 and TRBJ2-5; 9 bases map to TRBD1. Germline loops: CDR1 MNHNY, CDR2 SVGAGI (reference sequence). V dropped 8 bases and J dropped 5; count of bases not matched to a gene: 6. CDR3 length: 13 residues. Here the CDR3 DNA reads TGTGCCAGCCTCACAGGGGGCGCGGAGACCCAGTACTTC. Amino acid sequence: CASLTGGAETQYF.

The chain combines TRBV5-1 with TRBJ2-7, with TRBD2 identical over 10 bases. Germline-derived CDR1 and CDR2 are SGHRS and YFSETQ. The V segment lost 0 bases and the J segment 6 bases; nucleotides outside the gene matches: 3. This CDR3 spans 14 amino acids. This CDR3 is CASSLASGSLEQYF. The CDR3 DNA is TGCGCCAGCAGCTTGGCTAGCGGGAGCCTCGAGCAGTACTTC.

The chain combines TRBV5-1 with TRBJ2-2; no firm D call. CDR1 is SGHRS and CDR2 is YFSETQ in the germline V gene. CDR3 length: 15 amino acids. V was trimmed by 5 bases and J by 3 bases, leaving 14 bases between them. CDR3 loop: CASSSKIGYTGELFF. In DNA, the CDR3 is TGCGCCAGCAGTTCCAAAATCGGGTACACCGGGGAGCTGTTTTTT. Full variable domain (remainder filled in from reference TRBV5-1 and TRBJ2-2): KAGVTQTPRYLIKTRGQQVTLSCSPISGHRSVSWYQQTPGQGLQFLFEYFSETQRNKGNFPGRFSGRQFSNSRSEMNVSTLELGDSALYLCASSSKIGYTGELFFGEGSRLTVL.

This clone was counted once. The J gene is TRBJ2-7, the V gene TRBV5-1, with 14 bases identical to TRBD2. Germline lookup yields CDR1 SGHRS and CDR2 YFSETQ. The CDR3 is made up of 15 amino acids. Trimming at V came to 4 bases and at J to 12 bases, leaving 12 bases not matched to a gene. Here the CDR3 reads CASSPGTSGGRTGYF. The DNA for the CDR3 is TGCGCCAGCAGCCCCGGGACTAGCGGGGGCCGGACGGGGTACTTC.

The CDR3 DNA is TGCGCCAGCAGCCAAGATCCCGGGGTAGCGGGAGGGCAAACAGATACGCAGTATTTT. Protein product: CASSQDPGVAGGQTDTQYF. The chain combines TRBV4-3 with TRBJ2-3; 11 bases fit TRBD2. This CDR3 spans 19 amino acids. Trimming removed 0 bases from V and 3 bases from J; junction bases left unmatched: 11. Germline-derived CDR1 and CDR2 are LGHNA and YSLEER.

This clone was picked up one time. The J gene is TRBJ2-3, the V gene TRBV9; 11 bases align to TRBD2. The CDR3 has 17 amino acids. Trimming took 6 bases from V and 8 from J; bases not matched to a gene: 17. The V gene's germline CDR1 is SGDLS and CDR2 YYNGEE. CDR3 coding DNA: TGTGCCAGCACCGCGTCAACTAGCGGGAGTGGGCGGGGTACGCAGTATTTT. Translated: CASTASTSGSGRGTQYF.

This chain uses TRBV5-4 with TRBJ2-3; 8 nucleotides agree with TRBD2. In germline, CDR1 is SGHNT, CDR2 YYREEE (reference sequence). V shed 0 bases, J shed 7 bases, and the junction held 10 bases outside the gene matches. The CDR3 is made up of 16 amino acids. DNA for the CDR3: TGTGCCAGCAGCTTGGCCACGGGAGGGGTAAGATATACGCAGTATTTT. It is translated as CASSLATGGVRYTQYF. The full variable domain, in which reference TRBV5-4 and TRBJ2-3 provide the parts outside the CDR3, is ETGVTQSPTHLIKTRGQQVTLRCSSQSGHNTVSWYQQALGQGPQFIFQYYREEENGRGNFPPRFSGLQFPNYSSELNVNALELDDSALYLCASSLATGGVRYTQYFGPGTRLTVL.

V and J are TRBV18 and TRBJ1-1; D gene unclear. The CDR3 sequence is 14 residues long. Trimming removed 1 base from V and 1 base from J, with 7 bases in between. Germline V CDR1 and CDR2: KGHSH, LQKENI. CDR3 protein: CASSPLEGNTEAFF. The CDR3 region has the DNA TGTGCCAGCTCACCACTGGAGGGGAACACTGAAGCTTTCTTT. The whole variable domain, remainder taken from reference TRBV18 and TRBJ1-1, is NAGVMQNPRHLVRRRGQEARLRCSPMKGHSHVYWYRQLPEEGLKFMVYLQKENIIDESGMPKERFSAEFPKEGPSILRIQQVVRGDSAAYFCASSPLEGNTEAFFGQGTRLTVV.

This rearrangement joins TRBV19 to TRBJ2-1; the match to TRBD2 covers 12 bases. V was clipped by 1 base and J by 3 bases; unmatched bases: 4. This CDR3 contains 17 residues. From germline, CDR1 is LNHDA and CDR2 SQIVND (reference sequence). The CDR3, as DNA: TGTGCCAGTAGTATAGCCCGACTAGCGGGAGACTACAATGAGCAGTTCTTC. Translating it yields CASSIARLAGDYNEQFF.

The rearrangement uses TRBV6-1 and TRBJ1-2, with 10 bases that match TRBD1. Unmatched junction bases numbered 6, after V lost 11 bases and J lost 3 bases. This CDR3 has 13 residues. In germline, CDR1 is MNHNS, CDR2 SASEGT. The CDR3 DNA sequence: TGTGCCGGCTCCGGGACAGGGGACTATGGCTACACCTTC. Translating it yields CAGSGTGDYGYTF.

J is TRBJ2-1 and V is TRBV5-4; D is unclear. CDR1 is SGHNT, CDR2 YYREEE, per germline (reference sequence). Trimming took 0 bases from V and 4 from J, leaving 2 bases between them. The CDR3 is 12 residues long. The CDR3 sequence is CASSLEYNEQFF. The CDR3 region has the DNA TGTGCCAGCAGCTTGGAATACAATGAGCAGTTCTTC.

V and J are TRBV12-2 and TRBJ2-1. TRBV12-2 is labeled a pseudogene. CDR3 size: 15 residues. CDR3 region: CASRLFRLSYNEQFF. In nucleotides, the CDR3 is TGTGCAAGTCGCTTGTTTAGGCTCTCCTACAATGAGCAGTTCTTC.

This chain links TRBV7-3 with TRBJ2-3, with 11 bases fitting TRBD2. This CDR3 has 18 amino acids. The junction had 12 bases not matched to a gene; V was cut back by 2 bases and J by 5 bases. CDR1 and CDR2 (germline): SGHTA, FQGTGA. The CDR3 DNA is TGTGCCAGCAGCTTAGTCCCCTTAGCGGGAGGGCCTAGAGATACGCAGTATTTT. This sequence encodes CASSLVPLAGGPRDTQYF. Variable domain in full (rest from reference TRBV7-3 and TRBJ2-3): GAGVSQTPSNKVTEKGKYVELRCDPISGHTALYWYRQSLGQGPEFLIYFQGTGAADDSGLPNDRFFAVRPEGSVSTLKIQRTERGDSAVYLCASSLVPLAGGPRDTQYFGPGTRLTVL.

This chain joins TRBV6-6 and TRBJ1-1; a possible D gene is TRBD1 (6 bases). The CDR3 has 13 residues. Germline V gives CDR1 MNHNY, CDR2 SVGAGI (reference sequence). V gave up 6 bases and J gave up 5 bases, with 13 bases separating them. This CDR3 reads CASSPIRGTEAFF. The CDR3, as DNA: TGTGCCAGCAGCCCTATCAGGGGTACTGAAGCTTTCTTT.

A few counts support this clone. The chain carries TRBV6-4 and TRBJ1-5, with D unclear. CDR3 length equals 13 residues. The V and J ends lost 5 bases and 6 bases respectively, with 11 bases between them. Germline V gene lookup returns CDR1 MRHNA and CDR2 SNTAGT. The CDR3 loop is CASSPESGQPQHF. DNA for the CDR3: TGTGCCAGCAGTCCGGAGTCCGGTCAGCCCCAGCATTTT.